The table lists the clone carrying this T cell receptor beta chain with a few counts. The data originate from a study of blood T cell repertoires in COVID-19. TCRdb keeps only in-frame clones here, not all; method: immunoSEQ multiplex PCR. The sample records 130,000 to 150,000 clones, roughly 77% being singletons. The trim removed 6 bases at V and 8 bases at J, leaving 7 bases unmatched. This CDR3 spans 14 amino acids. The germline V gene has CDR1 SGHAT and CDR2 FQDESV (reference sequence). Input material: peripheral blood. The chain combines TRBV11-1 with TRBJ1-6; 7 nucleotides align to TRBD1. The TCR originated in an older woman with COVID-19, enrolled during active disease. CDR3 loop: CASSTGVPDSPLHF. CDR3 DNA: TGTGCCAGCAGTACAGGGGTCCCTGATTCACCCCTCCACTTT.